Sequencing of this T cell receptor beta chain was carried out in a study of T-cell reconstitution after alpha-beta-depleted transplantation in children. This clonotype occurred many times. Unique molecular identifiers were incorporated when the TCRbeta library was constructed. Via MiXCR, TCRdb re-called the PCR reads, giving one row per CDR3 protein. The table has a few hundred thousand distinct CDR3 sequences, about 24% seen once. The CDR3 sequence is 14 residues long. Germline-derived CDR1 and CDR2 are SGHRS and YFSETQ. With V trimmed by 4 bases and J by 3 bases, 4 bases remained unmatched. This chain uses TRBV5-1 with TRBJ2-1; 7 bases match TRBD1. The clonotype originates from a female patient aged 2-9 years who had a stem cell transplant for congenital amegakaryocytic thrombocytopenia, so the T cells may come from the graft donor. The specimen was PBMCs, mostly from graft donor cells, collected 360 days after TCRalphabeta/CD19-depleted stem cell transplant. The CDR3 region is CASSLYRGYNEQFF. The CDR3 bases are TGCGCCAGCAGCCTCTACAGGGGCTACAATGAGCAGTTCTTC.